This T cell receptor beta chain was recovered during a study of blood T cell repertoires in COVID-19. Looking at the study overall: Spain, Italy and the United States supplied samples that represented acute and convalescent COVID-19. The analysed material was cDNA or gDNA that came from T cells, B-cell-depleted T cells, or PBMCs.

As processed by the authors: Reference gene primer amplification gave nucleated cell count estimates. The protocol was immunoSEQ multiplex PCR, while the TCRdb copy is restricted to in-frame clones and leaves out a portion. The DNA was the basis for D and trimming; V, J and clone size are from that table. This sample carries a few hundred thousand clones, 80% to 85% of them seen once, and the ten largest clones take approximately 5.1%. Germline assignment: CDR1 MNHEY and CDR2 SVGEGT. The V gene end was trimmed by 4 bases and the J gene end by 4 bases; junction bases not matched to a gene: 9. The CDR3 contains 16 residues.

V is TRBV6-2 or TRBV6-3 and J is TRBJ2-3; 9 bases align to TRBD1. The sequenced material came from peripheral blood. The source is a woman in her fifties or sixties who had recovered from COVID-19. The CDR3 coding sequence is TGTGCCAGCAGTTGGCCCGTGACAGGGGGAGCAGATACGCAGTATTTT. Its translation: CASSWPVTGGADTQYF.